These T cell receptor beta chains were read from a single sample in a study of regulatory T cells in long-lasting Graves disease. MiXCR, run by TCRdb on the multiplex PCR reads, gives a single entry per CDR3 protein. The sample lists under 450,000 distinct CDR3 sequences; around 15% were seen once. These data were likewise used in another study, on T cells in Graves' hyperthyroidism and ophthalmopathy.

The sequencing here drew on peripheral blood mononuclear cells (PBMCs), taken at new diagnosis, from a patient treated with antithyroid drugs. The receptor set was obtained from a young woman with Graves disease. Each CDR3 is given with its conserved first and last residue. The D gene is left open where the match is weak. Not all rows give a size; the values are once, few, many and, for expanded clones, a class.

clone_size	j_call	d_call	v_call	cdr3_nt	cdr3_aa
few	TRBJ1-2	NA	TRBV10-3	TGTGCCATCAGTGAGTCGATGAGGGGGGGATCCTATGGCTACACCTTC	CAISESMRGGSYGYTF
few	TRBJ1-3	NA	TRBV11-2	TGTGCCAGCAGCTTATTCGGGGACTCTGGAAACACCATATATTTT	CASSLFGDSGNTIYF
many	TRBJ2-5	NA	TRBV13	TGTGCCAGCAGCTTATTGCCAAGTTGGGGGGAGACCCAGTACTTC	CASSLLPSWGETQYF
NA	TRBJ2-5	NA	TRBV6-2/TRBV6-3	TGTGCCAGCAGTTACTCGGAGGTTAACAACCAAGAGACCCAGTACTTC	CASSYSEVNNQETQYF
NA	TRBJ1-3	NA	TRBV4-1	TGCGCCAGCAGCCAAGAACCTAGAGATGACGCCATATATTTT	CASSQEPRDDAIYF
many	TRBJ2-7	TRBD2	TRBV11-2	TGTGCCAGCAGCTCCATTCGACTAGCGGGGAACCACGAGCAGTACTTC	CASSSIRLAGNHEQYF
many	TRBJ2-5	TRBD1	TRBV20-1	TGCAGTGCTAGAGCGGGACAGGCAAAGGAGACCCAGTACTTC	CSARAGQAKETQYF
few	TRBJ2-1	NA	TRBV7-9	TGTGCCAGCAGCCCCCGACAGTCTCTGAGCTCCTACAATGAGCAGTTCTTC	CASSPRQSLSSYNEQFF
few	TRBJ1-4	NA	TRBV2	TGTGCCAGCAGTTTGTCCGAGGGAGGTGAAAAACTGTTTTTT	CASSLSEGGEKLFF
NA	TRBJ2-4	NA	TRBV6-1	TGTGCCAGCCGCCGAAGAGGAGGAGACGGTAAAAACATTCAGTACTTC	CASRRRGGDGKNIQYF
many	TRBJ2-3	TRBD2	TRBV20-1	TGCAGTGCTGCCCTAGGGCGGGAGCGAGGTACGCAGTATTTT	CSAALGRERGTQYF
many	TRBJ2-7	TRBD1	TRBV7-9	TGTGCCAGCAGCCCCCTGACAGGGGGATTCGACGAGCAGTACTTC	CASSPLTGGFDEQYF
many	TRBJ2-1	TRBD2	TRBV20-1	TGCAGTGCTCAGGTGGGTTCCGGGAGGCAGAATGAGCAGTTCTTC	CSAQVGSGRQNEQFF
NA	TRBJ1-1	NA	TRBV5-1	TGCGCCAGCAGCTCCGGGGCACAGATTGAAGCTTTCTTT	CASSSGAQIEAFF
many	TRBJ2-7	TRBD2	TRBV28	TGTGCCAGCAGTTCCGGGACTAGCGGGAGTGAGCAGTACTTC	CASSSGTSGSEQYF
NA	TRBJ2-5	NA	TRBV6-2/TRBV6-3	TGTGCCAGCAGTTCGGACCTCGACCAGTACTTC	CASSSDLDQYF
NA	TRBJ2-5	TRBD2	TRBV5-8	TGTGCCAGCGATCCTAGCGGGGCCAAACAAGAGACCCAGTACTTC	CASDPSGAKQETQYF
NA	TRBJ2-2	NA	TRBV7-3	TGTGCCAGCAGCTTAATGGTACCCCCTATCGGCGGGGAGCTGTTTTTT	CASSLMVPPIGGELFF
few	TRBJ1-6	TRBD1	TRBV2	TGTGCCAGCAGTGAAACAGGGGGAAATTCACCCCTCCACTTT	CASSETGGNSPLHF
NA	TRBJ1-6	NA	TRBV6-1	TGTGCCAGCCGGGACAAGAGCTCCTATAATTCACCCCTCCACTTT	CASRDKSSYNSPLHF
NA	TRBJ2-7	TRBD2	TRBV9	TGTGCCAGCAGCACGAGCCCAGCGGGAGGGTATGAGCAGTACTTC	CASSTSPAGGYEQYF
many	TRBJ2-7	NA	TRBV2	TGTGCCAGCAGGCTGGATGGCTACGAGCAGTACTTC	CASRLDGYEQYF
few	TRBJ2-7	NA	TRBV5-1	TGCGCCAGCAGCCTACAGGGAGGGGGCTACGAGCAGTACTTC	CASSLQGGGYEQYF
many	TRBJ2-5	NA	TRBV7-2	TGTGCCAGCAGCAGACGACAGCTCCAAGAGACCCAGTACTTC	CASSRRQLQETQYF
many	TRBJ2-1	TRBD2	TRBV28	TGTGCCAGCAGCCCGGTGGGGCGGGGGAATGAGCAGTTCTTC	CASSPVGRGNEQFF
many	TRBJ1-1	NA	TRBV27	TGTGCCAGCAGTTTATCGATCTCGGGGAAAGCTTTCTTT	CASSLSISGKAFF
NA	TRBJ1-5	NA	TRBV6-1	TGTGCCAGCAGCCTTGGATTCAATCAGCCCCAGCATTTT	CASSLGFNQPQHF
NA	TRBJ2-3	TRBD2	TRBV6-1	TGTGCCAGCTCCGGGACTAGCAAAGATACGCAGTATTTT	CASSGTSKDTQYF
once	TRBJ1-1	TRBD1	TRBV3-1	TGTGCCAGCAGCCGTGTGCCGACAGGGACGAACACTGAAGCTTTCTTT	CASSRVPTGTNTEAFF
many	TRBJ2-1	NA	TRBV12-5	TGTGCTAGTGGTTTGGGAACCTACGGGGGGCATTACAATGAGCAGTTCTTC	CASGLGTYGGHYNEQFF